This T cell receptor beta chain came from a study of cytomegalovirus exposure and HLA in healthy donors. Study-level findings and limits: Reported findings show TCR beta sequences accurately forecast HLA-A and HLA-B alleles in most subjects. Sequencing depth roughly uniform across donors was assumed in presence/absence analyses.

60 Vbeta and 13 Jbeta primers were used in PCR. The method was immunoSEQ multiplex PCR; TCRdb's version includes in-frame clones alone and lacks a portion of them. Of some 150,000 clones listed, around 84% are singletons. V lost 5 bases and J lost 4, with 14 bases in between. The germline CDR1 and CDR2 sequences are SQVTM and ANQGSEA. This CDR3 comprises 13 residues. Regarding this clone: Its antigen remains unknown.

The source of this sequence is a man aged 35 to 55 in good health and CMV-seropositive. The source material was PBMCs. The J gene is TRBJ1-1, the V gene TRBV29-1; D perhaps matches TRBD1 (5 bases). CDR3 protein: CSVHLGGITEAFF. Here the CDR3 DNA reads TGCAGCGTTCACCTTGGGGGGATCACTGAAGCTTTCTTT. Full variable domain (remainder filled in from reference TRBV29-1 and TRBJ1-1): SAVISQKPSRDICQRGTSLTIQCQVDSQVTMMFWYRQQPGQSLTLIATANQGSEATYESGFVIDKFPISRPNLTFSTLTVSNMSPEDSSIYLCSVHLGGITEAFFGQGTRLTVV.